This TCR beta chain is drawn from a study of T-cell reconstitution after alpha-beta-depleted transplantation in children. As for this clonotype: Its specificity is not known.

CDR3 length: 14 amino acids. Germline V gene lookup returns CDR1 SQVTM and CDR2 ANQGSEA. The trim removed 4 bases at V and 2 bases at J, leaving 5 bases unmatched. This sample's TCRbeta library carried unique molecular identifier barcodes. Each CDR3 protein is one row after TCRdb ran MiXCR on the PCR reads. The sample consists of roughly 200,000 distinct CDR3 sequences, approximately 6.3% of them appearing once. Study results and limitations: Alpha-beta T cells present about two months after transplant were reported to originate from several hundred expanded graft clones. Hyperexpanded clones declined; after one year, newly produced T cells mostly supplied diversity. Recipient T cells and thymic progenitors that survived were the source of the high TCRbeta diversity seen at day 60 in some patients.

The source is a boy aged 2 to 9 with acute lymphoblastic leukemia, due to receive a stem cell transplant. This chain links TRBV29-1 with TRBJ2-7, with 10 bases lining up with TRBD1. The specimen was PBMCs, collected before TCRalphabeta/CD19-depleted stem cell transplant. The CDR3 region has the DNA TGCAGCGTTGGGACAGGGGGTCTCCCCTACGAGCAGTACTTC. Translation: CSVGTGGLPYEQYF.